Sequencing of this T cell receptor (beta chain) was carried out in a study of T cells in Graves' hyperthyroidism and ophthalmopathy. Findings and caveats of the study: Ophthalmopathy, which appeared later, was predicted by the model a median about 6 months before onset.

As concerns this clonotype: The antigen is undetermined.

The CDR3 contains 12 residues. Between the trimmed V and J ends, which lost 8 bases and 4 bases, there was a span of 11 bases. CDR1 is SNHLY and CDR2 is FYNNEI in the germline V gene. What was amplified from RNA transcripts were TCR beta CDR3 regions. A first-round RT-PCR of the TCR CDR3 used the HTBI primer set. Each CDR3 protein gets one entry after TCRdb re-called the multiplex PCR reads with MiXCR. The sample comprises roughly 570,000 distinct CDR3 sequences, more than 45% of which are singletons, and under 20% rests with the top ten. The sequence was obtained from an adult woman with Graves' disease, either hyperthyroidism or ophthalmopathy (not recorded which). The V and J genes are TRBV2 and TRBJ1-2; no clear D. Sequenced: peripheral blood or thyroid tissue (not recorded which). The CDR3 protein is CASRAGPYGYTF. CDR3 coding DNA: TGTGCCAGCCGGGCCGGCCCCTATGGCTACACCTTC.